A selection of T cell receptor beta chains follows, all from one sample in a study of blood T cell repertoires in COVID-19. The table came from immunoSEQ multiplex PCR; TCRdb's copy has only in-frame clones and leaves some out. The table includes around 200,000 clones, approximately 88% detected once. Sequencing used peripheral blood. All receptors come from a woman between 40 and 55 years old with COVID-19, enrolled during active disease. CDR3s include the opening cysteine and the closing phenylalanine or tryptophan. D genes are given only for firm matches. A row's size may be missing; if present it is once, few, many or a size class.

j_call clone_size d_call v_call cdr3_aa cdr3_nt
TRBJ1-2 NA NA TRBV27 CASSLFRGAGEGGYTF TGTGCCAGCAGTTTATTCCGGGGTGCCGGGGAGGGTGGCTACACCTTC
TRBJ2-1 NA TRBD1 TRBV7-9 CASSLGAGTGANEQFF TGTGCCAGCAGCTTGGGTGCCGGGACAGGGGCCAATGAGCAGTTCTTC
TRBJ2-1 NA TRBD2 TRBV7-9 CASRLAGVSYNEQFF TGTGCCAGCAGGTTAGCGGGAGTCTCCTACAATGAGCAGTTCTTC
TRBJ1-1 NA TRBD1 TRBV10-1 CASRPTGFDAEAFF TGCGCCAGCAGGCCGACAGGGTTTGACGCTGAAGCTTTCTTT
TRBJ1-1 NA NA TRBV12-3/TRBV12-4 CASSLLGGTEAFF TGTGCCAGCAGTTTACTGGGGGGCACTGAAGCTTTCTTT
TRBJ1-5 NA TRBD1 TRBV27 CASSGLGQGVLGNQPQHF TGTGCCAGCAGTGGCCTGGGGCAGGGGGTTTTAGGCAATCAGCCCCAGCATTTT
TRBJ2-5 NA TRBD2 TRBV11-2 CASSLAGTTFQETQYF TGTGCCAGCAGCTTAGCTGGGACTACGTTCCAAGAGACCCAGTACTTC
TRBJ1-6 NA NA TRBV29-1 CSVGAGRNNSPLHF TGCAGCGTTGGGGCAGGCCGCAATAATTCACCCCTCCACTTT
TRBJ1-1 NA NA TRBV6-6 CASPQGGGGKGEAFF TGTGCCAGCCCCCAAGGGGGGGGTGGCAAGGGTGAAGCTTTCTTT
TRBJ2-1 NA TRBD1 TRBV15 CATSRGGTGGSYNEQFF TGTGCCACCAGCAGAGGGGGGACAGGGGGATCGTACAATGAGCAGTTCTTC
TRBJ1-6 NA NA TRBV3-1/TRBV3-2 CASSQGRGGLVVPLHF TGTGCCAGCAGCCAAGGGAGGGGCGGGCTAGTAGTACCCCTCCACTTT
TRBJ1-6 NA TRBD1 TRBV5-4 CASSLGTGASNSPLHF TGTGCCAGCAGCTTGGGGACAGGGGCGAGTAATTCACCCCTCCACTTT
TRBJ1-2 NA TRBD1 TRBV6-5 CASSYYTGGNYGYTF TGTGCCAGCAGCTATTATACAGGGGGTAACTATGGCTACACCTTC
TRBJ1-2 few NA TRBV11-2 CASSLLRTATNYGYTF TGTGCCAGCAGCCTACTTAGGACAGCAACTAACTATGGCTACACCTTC
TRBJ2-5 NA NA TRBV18 CASSTAKETQYF TGTGCCAGCTCGACAGCCAAAGAGACCCAGTACTTC
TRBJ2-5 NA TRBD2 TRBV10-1 CASSELGLAGQETQYF TGCGCCAGCAGTGAGTTAGGCCTAGCGGGCCAAGAGACCCAGTACTTC
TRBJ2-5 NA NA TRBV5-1 CASSLPAPGETQYF TGCGCCAGCAGCTTGCCGGCCCCGGGGGAGACCCAGTACTTC